The 6 T cell receptor beta chains in this list originate from one sample, sequenced in a study of blood T cell repertoires in COVID-19. Generated by immunoSEQ multiplex PCR, the TCRdb table keeps only in-frame clones and is missing some. The sample lists about 120,000 clones, around 81% seen once, with 2% to 2.5% in the top ten. Material for sequencing was peripheral blood. Receptor source: a man between 65 and 85 years old with acute or convalescent COVID-19.

The chain links TRBV6-5 to TRBJ1-2; TRBD1 agrees at 7 bases. In germline, CDR1 is MNHEY, CDR2 SVGAGI. This CDR3 has 14 residues. V lost 10 bases, J lost 8 bases, and 16 bases stayed unmatched. The CDR3 reads CATTPPIGGRGYTF. As DNA, the CDR3 is TGTGCCACCACCCCACCTATAGGGGGCAGGGGCTACACCTTC.

The chain carries TRBV14 and TRBJ1-6; D not resolved. V was cut by 6 bases and J by 8 bases, with 14 bases left in between. This CDR3 contains 14 residues. CDR1 is SGHDN and CDR2 is FVKESK in the germline V gene. The CDR3 here is CASSLEARHSPLHF. The CDR3 DNA sequence: TGTGCCAGCAGTCTCGAGGCGAGACATTCACCCCTCCACTTT.

The V call is TRBV5-1, the J call TRBJ1-1; a weak D match, TRBD1 (6 bases). The CDR3 extends over 15 amino acids. Trimming stripped 4 bases from V and 0 bases from J, with 13 bases between. Germline CDR1 is SGHRS and CDR2 is YFSETQ. CDR3: CASSPITGMNTEAFF. The DNA for the CDR3 is TGCGCCAGCAGCCCTATTACAGGGATGAACACTGAAGCTTTCTTT. The entire variable domain, with the rest obtained from reference TRBV5-1 and TRBJ1-1, is as follows: KAGVTQTPRYLIKTRGQQVTLSCSPISGHRSVSWYQQTPGQGLQFLFEYFSETQRNKGNFPGRFSGRQFSNSRSEMNVSTLELGDSALYLCASSPITGMNTEAFFGQGTRLTVV.

A word on this clone: Sequence at one end of the junction differs from germline and may be a read error. The DNA of the CDR3 is TGTGCCAGCAGCTTGTATAATAGCCATCAGCCCCAGCATTTT. Its protein is CASSLYNSHQPQHF. The V and J genes are TRBV5-6 and TRBJ1-5; unclear D gene. The V gene's germline CDR1 is SGHDT and CDR2 YYEEEE. This CDR3 has 14 amino acids.

The rearrangement uses TRBV9 and TRBJ2-2; TRBD2 aligns across 10 bases. Germline V gene sequence: CDR1 SGDLS, CDR2 YYNGEE. The junction had 4 bases not matched to a gene; V was cut back by 4 bases and J by 4 bases. CDR3 length: 15 amino acids. The chain's CDR3 is CASSSSGGSTGELFF. CDR3 in DNA: TGTGCCAGCAGCTCTAGCGGGGGTAGCACCGGGGAGCTGTTTTTT.

The rearrangement links TRBV12-3 or TRBV12-4 to TRBJ2-7; no reliable D call. V lost 5 bases to trimming and J lost 1 base, with 3 bases between them. The CDR3 totals 11 residues. Here the CDR3 DNA reads TGTGCCAGCAGTCCATCCTACGAGCAGTACTTC. Protein product: CASSPSYEQYF.